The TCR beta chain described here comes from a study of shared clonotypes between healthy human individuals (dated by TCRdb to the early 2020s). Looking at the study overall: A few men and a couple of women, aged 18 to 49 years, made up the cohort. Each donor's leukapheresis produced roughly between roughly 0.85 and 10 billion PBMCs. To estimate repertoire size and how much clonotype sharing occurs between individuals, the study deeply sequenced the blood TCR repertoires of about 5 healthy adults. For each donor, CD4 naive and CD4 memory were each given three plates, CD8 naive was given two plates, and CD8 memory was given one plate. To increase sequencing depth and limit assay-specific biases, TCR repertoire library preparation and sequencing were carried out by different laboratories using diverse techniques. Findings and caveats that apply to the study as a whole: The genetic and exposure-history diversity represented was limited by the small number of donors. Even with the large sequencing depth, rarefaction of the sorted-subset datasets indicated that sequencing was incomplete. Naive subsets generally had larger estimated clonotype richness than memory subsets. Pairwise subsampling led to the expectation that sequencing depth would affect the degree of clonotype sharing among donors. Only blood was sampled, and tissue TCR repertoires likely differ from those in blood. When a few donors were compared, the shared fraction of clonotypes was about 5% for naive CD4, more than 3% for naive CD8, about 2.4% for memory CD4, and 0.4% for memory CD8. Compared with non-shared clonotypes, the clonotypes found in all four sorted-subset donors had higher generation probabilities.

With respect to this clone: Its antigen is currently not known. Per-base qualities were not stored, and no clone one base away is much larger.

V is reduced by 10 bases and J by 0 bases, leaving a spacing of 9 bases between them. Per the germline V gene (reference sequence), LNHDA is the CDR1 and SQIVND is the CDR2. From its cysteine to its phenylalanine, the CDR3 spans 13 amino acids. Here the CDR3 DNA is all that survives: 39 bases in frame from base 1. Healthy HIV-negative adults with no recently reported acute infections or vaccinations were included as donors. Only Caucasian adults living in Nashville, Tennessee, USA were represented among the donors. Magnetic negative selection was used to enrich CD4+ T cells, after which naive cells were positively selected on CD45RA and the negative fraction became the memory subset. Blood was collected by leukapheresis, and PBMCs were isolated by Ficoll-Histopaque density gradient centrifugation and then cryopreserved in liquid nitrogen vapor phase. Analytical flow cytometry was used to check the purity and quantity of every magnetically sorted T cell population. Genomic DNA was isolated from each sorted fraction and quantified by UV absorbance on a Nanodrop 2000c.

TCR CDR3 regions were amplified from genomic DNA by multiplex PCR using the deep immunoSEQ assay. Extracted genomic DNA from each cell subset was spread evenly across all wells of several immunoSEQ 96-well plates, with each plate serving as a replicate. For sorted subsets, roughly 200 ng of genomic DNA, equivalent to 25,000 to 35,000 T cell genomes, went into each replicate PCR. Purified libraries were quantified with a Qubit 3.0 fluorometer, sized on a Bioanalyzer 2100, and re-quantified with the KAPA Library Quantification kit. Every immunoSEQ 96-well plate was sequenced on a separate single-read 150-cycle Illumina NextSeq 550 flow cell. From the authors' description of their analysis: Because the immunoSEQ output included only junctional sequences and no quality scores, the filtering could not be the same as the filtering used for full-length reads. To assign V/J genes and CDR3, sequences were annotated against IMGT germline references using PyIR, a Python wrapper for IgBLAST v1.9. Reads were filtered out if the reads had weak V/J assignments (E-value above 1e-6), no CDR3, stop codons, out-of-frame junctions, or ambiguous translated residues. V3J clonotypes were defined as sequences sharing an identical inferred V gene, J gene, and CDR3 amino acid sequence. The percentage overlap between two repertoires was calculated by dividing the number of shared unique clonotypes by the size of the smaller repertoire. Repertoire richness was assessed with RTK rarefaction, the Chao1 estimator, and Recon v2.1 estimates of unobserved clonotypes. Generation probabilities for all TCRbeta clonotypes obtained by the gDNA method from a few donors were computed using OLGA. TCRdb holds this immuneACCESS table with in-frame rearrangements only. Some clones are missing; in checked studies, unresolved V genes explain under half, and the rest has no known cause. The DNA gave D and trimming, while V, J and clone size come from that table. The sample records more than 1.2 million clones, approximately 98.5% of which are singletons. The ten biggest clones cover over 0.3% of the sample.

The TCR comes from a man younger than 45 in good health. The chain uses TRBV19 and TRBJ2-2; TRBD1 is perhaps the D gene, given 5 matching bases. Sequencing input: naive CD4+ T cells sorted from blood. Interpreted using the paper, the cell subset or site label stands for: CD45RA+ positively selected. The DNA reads TGTGCCACCTCGGACACGAACACCGGGGAGCTGTTTTTT. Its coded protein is CATSDTNTGELFF.